The 18 T cell receptor beta chains in this list originate from one sample, sequenced in a study of blood T cell repertoires in COVID-19. Assay: immunoSEQ multiplex PCR; the TCRdb copy retains only in-frame clones and omits some. The sample lists about 250,000 clones; 70% to 90% were seen once. Sequenced material: peripheral blood. The receptors stem from a human donor with COVID-19, enrolled during active disease. The donor label of this sample is uncertain.

The V gene is TRBV6-2 or TRBV6-3, the J gene TRBJ2-7, with D perhaps matching TRBD1 (6 bases). Trimming left V 2 bases short and J 2 bases short, with 16 bases between. This CDR3 has 16 amino acids. Germline-derived CDR1 and CDR2 are MNHEY and SVGEGT. The CDR3 DNA is TGTGCCAGCAGTTACGGAGAACAGGGATACCCCTACGAGCAGTACTTC. Translating gives CASSYGEQGYPYEQYF.

The rearrangement joins TRBV11-2 to TRBJ1-4, with TRBD1 matching 8 bases. Germline assignment: CDR1 SGHAT and CDR2 FQNNGV. This CDR3 is built from 15 residues. Losses at the gene ends were 3 bases for V and 6 bases for J; bases not matched to a gene: 6. Here the CDR3 reads CASSLSGGWDEKLFF. The CDR3 DNA reads as TGTGCCAGCAGCTTGTCAGGGGGCTGGGATGAAAAACTGTTTTTT. Supplemented by reference TRBV11-2 and TRBJ1-4, the full variable domain reads EAGVAQSPRYKIIEKRQSVAFWCNPISGHATLYWYQQILGQGPKLLIQFQNNGVVDDSQLPKDRFSAERLKGVDSTLKIQPAKLEDSAVYLCASSLSGGWDEKLFFGSGTQLSVL.

J is TRBJ2-5 and V is TRBV5-4; D might be TRBD2 (5 bases). V lost 4 bases and J 4 bases, leaving 8 bases between the germline ends. Looked up from germline, CDR1 is SGHNT and CDR2 is YYREEE (reference sequence). The CDR3 covers 12 residues. CDR3 bases: TGTGCCAGCAGCCAAGAGGGAGAGACCCAGTACTTC. It is translated as CASSQEGETQYF.

The rearrangement joins TRBV29-1 to TRBJ2-7; 8 positions match TRBD1. V gave up 4 bases and J gave up 2 bases; unmatched junction bases: 7. Looked up from germline, CDR1 is SQVTM and CDR2 is ANQGSEA. This CDR3 region has 14 residues. The CDR3 nucleotides read TGCAGCGTTGTCAGGGGGACAGGAGCCTACGAGCAGTACTTC. Residues: CSVVRGTGAYEQYF.

This clone showed up just once. The chain joins TRBV28 to TRBJ1-1; D not resolved. This CDR3 has 14 amino acids. Trimming removed 3 bases from V and 1 base from J, with 9 bases in between. Per the germline V gene, CDR1 is MDHEN and CDR2 is SYDVKM. The DNA for the CDR3 is TGTGCCAGCAGTTTTCATGTCGGGAACACTGAAGCTTTCTTT. Amino acids: CASSFHVGNTEAFF.

The chain links TRBV2 to TRBJ2-2, with D tentatively TRBD2 (6 bases). The CDR3 consists of 13 residues. Germline V gene data show CDR1 as SNHLY and CDR2 as FYNNEI. Trimming removed 10 bases from V and 2 bases from J, with 11 bases in between. CDR3 in amino acids: CANRDFNTGELFF. The DNA for the CDR3 is TGTGCCAACCGGGACTTTAACACCGGGGAGCTGTTTTTT.

V is TRBV5-1 and J is TRBJ1-1, with D maybe TRBD1 (6 bases). Trimming shortened V by 3 bases and J by 2 bases, and 17 bases separated the two germline ends. The CDR3 is made up of 16 amino acids. The germline V gene has CDR1 SGHRS and CDR2 YFSETQ. The CDR3 nucleotides read TGCGCCAGCAGCTGGGGGCCGGGACAACGAAACACTGAAGCTTTCTTT. The encoded protein is CASSWGPGQRNTEAFF.

V gene TRBV9 combines with J gene TRBJ1-1; the match to TRBD1 covers 7 bases. V dropped 3 bases and J dropped 1; count of bases not matched to a gene: 12. Looked up from germline, CDR1 is SGDLS and CDR2 is YYNGEE. CDR3 length: 17 residues. CDR3 DNA: TGTGCCAGCAGCGCCCCCGGGACAGACCCTGAGAACACTGAAGCTTTCTTT. It specifies CASSAPGTDPENTEAFF.

The CDR3 here is CASSLSTRGEQYF. CDR3 coding DNA: TGTGCCAGCAGCTTGAGTACCCGGGGGGAGCAGTACTTC. This chain uses TRBV5-5 with TRBJ2-7, with D perhaps TRBD2 (6 bases). The germline V and J ends were trimmed by 1 base and 7 bases, with 12 bases remaining between them. The CDR3 spans 13 residues. Germline V gene lookup returns CDR1 SGHKS and CDR2 YYEKEE (reference sequence). Full variable domain (rest looked up from reference TRBV5-5 and TRBJ2-7): DAGVTQSPTHLIKTRGQQVTLRCSPISGHKSVSWYQQVLGQGPQFIFQYYEKEERGRGNFPDRFSARQFPNYSSELNVNALLLGDSALYLCASSLSTRGEQYFGPGTRLTVT.

This sequence joins TRBV5-1 and TRBJ2-5; D may be TRBD2 (6 bases). This CDR3 has 16 residues. The germline V and J ends were trimmed by 0 bases and 4 bases, with 16 bases remaining between them. Germline V gene data show CDR1 as SGHRS and CDR2 as YFSETQ. CDR3 loop: CASSLAGTLGGETQYF. CDR3 nucleotide sequence: TGCGCCAGCAGCTTGGCCGGGACGCTGGGGGGAGAGACCCAGTACTTC.

This clone was observed a few times. The rearrangement uses TRBV6-4 and TRBJ1-1, with TRBD1 as a possible D gene (6 bases). V lost 3 bases to trimming and J lost 7 bases, with 18 bases between them. Germline V gene sequence: CDR1 MRHNA, CDR2 SNTAGT. The CDR3 is 15 residues long. CDR3 residues: CASSEGGAGWNEAFF. CDR3 nucleotide sequence: TGTGCCAGCAGTGAGGGGGGGGCAGGGTGGAATGAAGCTTTCTTT.

The chain uses TRBV10-2 and TRBJ2-1, with D tentatively TRBD2 (5 bases). This CDR3 comprises 15 residues. From germline, CDR1 is WSHSY and CDR2 SAAADI. With 3 bases removed from V and 9 bases from J, the gap between germline ends came to 18 bases. CDR3 DNA: TGCGCCAGCAGTGAAACGGACTTCGACTTCGTTGAGCAGTTCTTC. Amino acid sequence: CASSETDFDFVEQFF.

The V and J genes are TRBV4-1 and TRBJ2-6; D gene ambiguous. The V end was cut by 3 bases, the J end by 0 bases, with 9 bases between. This CDR3 has 16 residues. The V gene's germline CDR1 is MGHRA and CDR2 YSYEKL. CDR3 protein: CASSHPVLSGANVLTF. For the CDR3, the DNA is TGCGCCAGCAGCCACCCGGTCCTCTCTGGGGCCAACGTCCTGACTTTC.

This chain uses TRBV11-1 with TRBJ1-1; TRBD1 agrees at 7 bases. V lost 2 bases to trimming and J lost 4 bases; unmatched junction nucleotides: 4. The CDR3 covers 14 residues. Germline V gene data show CDR1 as SGHAT and CDR2 as FQDESV (reference sequence). CDR3 in DNA: TGTGCCAGCAGCTTAAGACAGGGCATCACTGAAGCTTTCTTT. This gives the protein CASSLRQGITEAFF.

Of note for this clone: At one of its ends the junction is not consistent with the germline gene, which may arise from a read error. This rearrangement joins TRBV19 to TRBJ1-1; tentatively, D is TRBD1 (6 bases). The CDR3 extends over 15 amino acids. Germline-derived CDR1 and CDR2 are LNHDA and SQIVND (reference sequence). The chain's CDR3 is CASSIRGASNAEAFF. The CDR3, as DNA: TGTGCCAGTAGTATCCGGGGGGCGTCGAACGCTGAAGCTTTCTTT.

The chain couples TRBV9 to TRBJ2-7; D is unresolved. Trimming left V 0 bases short and J 0 bases short, with 7 bases between. From germline, CDR1 is SGDLS and CDR2 YYNGEE. This CDR3 contains 14 residues. The CDR3 nucleotides are TGTGCCAGCAGCGTAGTCCCTAGCTCCTACGAGCAGTACTTC. Translated: CASSVVPSSYEQYF.

This chain joins TRBV15 and TRBJ1-3; D unresolved. V lost 0 bases, J lost 0 bases, and 12 bases lay in between. Germline-derived CDR1 and CDR2 are LNHNV and YYDKDF (reference sequence). There are 17 residues in the CDR3. The CDR3 reads CATSRDRGILSGNTIYF. Here the CDR3 DNA reads TGTGCCACCAGCAGAGATCGCGGGATCCTCTCTGGAAACACCATATATTTT.

This chain links TRBV19 with TRBJ2-7, with 7 bases fitting TRBD1. V was clipped by 3 bases and J by 2 bases; unmatched bases: 16. The CDR3 length is 18 residues. The germline V gene has CDR1 LNHDA and CDR2 SQIVND (reference sequence). CDR3 sequence reads: CASSISGTVGQDPYEQYF. The CDR3 coding sequence is TGTGCCAGTAGTATCAGTGGAACAGTAGGACAGGACCCCTACGAGCAGTACTTC.